This entry describes one TCR beta chain. The antigen is not known. Other DNA sequences of this sample code for an identical CDR3. This entry is derived from a study of shared clonotypes between healthy human individuals. Broader study findings: A reduction in generation probabilities was seen for non-shared clonotypes relative to those shared by all four donors. Rarefaction analysis demonstrated incomplete sorted-subset sequencing notwithstanding large depth. Generally, estimated richness proved larger in naive subsets than it did in memory subsets.

Sorted-subset replicate PCR reactions contained 150 to 200 ng DNA, corresponding to about 30,000 T cell genomes. Assay: immunoSEQ multiplex PCR; the TCRdb copy retains only in-frame clones and omits some. The table records about 1.5 million clones, 95% to 99% of them present only once. V lost 2 bases to trimming and J lost 4 bases; unmatched junction nucleotides: 2. CDR1 SGHRS and CDR2 YFSETQ come from the germline V gene. CDR3 length: 15 residues. The sequence was obtained from a young man in good health. Sequenced input: naive CD4+ T cells sorted from blood. Indicated subset: CD45RA+ positively selected. The chain joins TRBV5-1 to TRBJ2-7; 14 nucleotides align to TRBD2. CDR3 protein: CASSFGTSGSYEQYF. For the CDR3, the DNA is TGCGCCAGCAGCTTCGGGACTAGCGGGAGTTACGAGCAGTACTTC.